This T cell receptor beta chain was recovered during a study of radiation and T cells in renal cell carcinoma. Repertoires were generated with immunoSEQ multiplex PCR, while TCRdb's copy carries only in-frame clones and drops some. The sample yields about 150,000 clones, roughly 89% seen once. V lost 7 bases to trimming and J lost 4 bases, with 6 bases between them. From germline, CDR1 is MNHEY and CDR2 SMNVEV (reference sequence). The CDR3 runs to 11 residues. Described time point: blood 2 weeks post-SBRT. Stated treatment: 15 Gy SBRT to primary tumor, nephrectomy 4 weeks later. The sequence came from a woman aged 50 to 60 with renal cell carcinoma. The material sequenced was blood, taken from a patient whose treatment included radiotherapy and nephrectomy. The rearrangement uses TRBV27 and TRBJ2-3; no firm D call. This CDR3 is CASKRADTQYF. CDR3 in DNA: TGTGCCAGCAAGCGTGCAGATACGCAGTATTTT.